These 26 T cell receptor beta chains were sequenced from one sample in a study of blood T cell repertoires in COVID-19 (dated by TCRdb to between 2020 and 2021). Library preparation employed the immunoSEQ multiplex PCR assay. TCRdb obtained this table from immuneACCESS and retained in-frame rearrangements with V and J assigned. These tables miss some clones; where compared with another copy, unresolved V genes account for less than half of the shortfall, and the remainder is unexplained. Recorded for this sample are approximately 210,000 clones; about 88% of them occurred a single time. The ten most abundant clones make up roughly 6.2% of the sample. Material: peripheral blood. Receptor source: a woman aged 40 to 49 who had recovered from COVID-19.

This clone was found a few times. The J gene is TRBJ2-2, the V gene TRBV2; D may be TRBD2 (5 bases). The CDR3 loop spans 14 amino acids. CDR1 is SNHLY, CDR2 FYNNEI, per germline. V was pared by 3 bases and J by 6 bases, with 11 bases between. The CDR3 protein is CASSDSGFPGELFF. The CDR3 DNA follows: TGTGCCAGCAGTGATTCGGGGTTCCCCGGGGAGCTGTTTTTT.

The rearrangement joins TRBV19 to TRBJ2-5; D is possibly TRBD1 (5 bases). V lost 1 base, J lost 0 bases, and 6 bases lay in between. Germline lookup yields CDR1 LNHDA and CDR2 SQIVND (reference sequence). This CDR3 contains 14 residues. The CDR3 reads CASSIVGHQETQYF. CDR3 in DNA: TGTGCCAGTAGTATAGTGGGGCACCAAGAGACCCAGTACTTC.

This chain connects TRBV5-1 to TRBJ2-7; TRBD2 agrees at 7 bases. The germline V gene has CDR1 SGHRS and CDR2 YFSETQ. The CDR3 has 15 residues. Trimming cost V 3 bases and J 0 bases; bases outside gene matches: 6. In DNA form, the CDR3 reads TGCGCCAGCAGCTCGACGGGACTAATCTCCTACGAGCAGTACTTC. Protein: CASSSTGLISYEQYF.

J is TRBJ1-1 and V is TRBV5-1; the D is unclear. This CDR3 contains 13 residues. Trimming cost V 0 bases and J 3 bases, with 6 bases left between them. CDR1 and CDR2 (germline): SGHRS, YFSETQ. CDR3 DNA: TGCGCCAGCAGCTTGGACGGGGACACTGAAGCTTTCTTT. It translates to CASSLDGDTEAFF.

The chain employs TRBV29-1 and TRBJ2-1; 8 bases fit TRBD2. The CDR3 is made up of 16 amino acids. With V trimmed by 1 base and J by 5 bases, 10 bases remained unmatched. Germline V gives CDR1 SQVTM, CDR2 ANQGSEA. The CDR3 loop is CSVEGKRGGPDNEQFF. The CDR3 nucleotides read TGCAGCGTTGAAGGTAAACGCGGGGGGCCTGACAATGAGCAGTTCTTC.

The chain links TRBV19 to TRBJ2-7; 11 bases are shared with TRBD1. The CDR3 has 14 residues. Per germline, CDR1 LNHDA and CDR2 SQIVND (reference sequence). Trimming cost V 6 bases and J 5 bases; bases outside gene matches: 6. In DNA, the CDR3 is TGTGCCAGTAGGTATGGACAGGGGGCGGACGAGCAGTACTTC. As protein: CASRYGQGADEQYF.

The chain links TRBV7-9 to TRBJ1-2; 9 nucleotides match TRBD1. The CDR3 extends over 17 amino acids. CDR1 is SEHNR, CDR2 FQNEAQ, per germline (reference sequence). V lost 3 bases, J lost 6 bases, and 14 bases stayed unmatched. The CDR3 sequence: CASSLGVGGQGTHGYTF. The CDR3 DNA reads TGTGCCAGCAGCTTGGGCGTGGGGGGACAGGGTACCCATGGCTACACCTTC.

This rearrangement joins TRBV6-2 or TRBV6-3 to TRBJ1-5; D possibly corresponds to TRBD1 (6 bases). Germline V lookup: CDR1 MNHEY, CDR2 SVGEGT. With 2 bases removed from V and 0 bases from J, the gap between germline ends came to 14 bases. The CDR3 contains 17 residues. CDR3 region: CASSYRGHPYSNQPQHF. The CDR3 region has the DNA TGTGCCAGCAGTTACAGGGGACACCCTTATAGCAATCAGCCCCAGCATTTT.

V is TRBV11-1 and J is TRBJ2-7; 12 nucleotides align to TRBD2. The V gene end was trimmed by 5 bases and the J gene end by 3 bases; junction bases not matched to a gene: 2. This CDR3 comprises 14 residues. The germline gives CDR1 SGHAT, CDR2 FQDESV (reference sequence). CDR3 amino acids: CASSRTSGNYEQYF. CDR3 bases: TGTGCCAGCAGCCGGACTAGCGGGAACTACGAGCAGTACTTC.

The rearrangement links TRBV7-9 to TRBJ1-1; perhaps TRBD1 as D (5 bases). CDR3 size: 14 residues. Between the trimmed V and J ends, which lost 5 bases and 5 bases, there was a span of 15 bases. CDR1 is SEHNR and CDR2 is FQNEAQ in the germline V gene (reference sequence). The DNA for the CDR3 is TGTGCCAGCAGCCCAACGGGGGTAGGGACTGAAGCTTTCTTT. Translated: CASSPTGVGTEAFF.

The J gene is TRBJ2-1, the V gene TRBV11-3; the D gene is possibly TRBD1 (6 bases). V lost 5 bases to trimming and J lost 8 bases, with 13 bases between them. The CDR3 is 13 residues long. Germline values: CDR1 SGHNT, CDR2 YENEEA. The CDR3 here is CASSLYRDDEQFF. Here the CDR3 DNA reads TGTGCCAGCAGCCTATACAGGGACGATGAGCAGTTCTTC.

The rearrangement links TRBV5-1 to TRBJ2-3; TRBD2 agrees at 10 bases. V lost 3 bases, J lost 2 bases, and 6 bases stayed unmatched. CDR3 length equals 16 residues. Germline assignment: CDR1 SGHRS and CDR2 YFSETQ. As DNA, the CDR3 is TGCGCCAGCAGCTCCGGGACTAGCGAATACACAGATACGCAGTATTTT. Translation gives CASSSGTSEYTDTQYF. The complete variable domain, with remaining parts taken from reference TRBV5-1 and TRBJ2-3, reads KAGVTQTPRYLIKTRGQQVTLSCSPISGHRSVSWYQQTPGQGLQFLFEYFSETQRNKGNFPGRFSGRQFSNSRSEMNVSTLELGDSALYLCASSSGTSEYTDTQYFGPGTRLTVL.

The rearrangement joins TRBV7-9 to TRBJ1-4; 8 bases match TRBD1. The CDR3 totals 15 residues. CDR1 is SEHNR, CDR2 FQNEAQ, per germline (reference sequence). J was trimmed by 8 bases and V by 0 bases; bases with no gene match: 5. DNA for the CDR3: TGTGCCAGCAGCTTAGCTGGACAGGGCGGCGAAAAACTGTTTTTT. It encodes CASSLAGQGGEKLFF. The entire variable domain, with the rest obtained from reference TRBV7-9 and TRBJ1-4, is as follows: DTGVSQNPRHKITKRGQNVTFRCDPISEHNRLYWYRQTLGQGPEFLTYFQNEAQLEKSRLLSDRFSAERPKGSFSTLEIQRTEQGDSAMYLCASSLAGQGGEKLFFGSGTQLSVL.

The chain recombines TRBV6-5 with TRBJ2-2; D is perhaps TRBD2 (5 bases). Trimming shortened V by 7 bases and J by 4 bases, and 13 bases separated the two germline ends. The CDR3 covers 14 residues. The germline V gene has CDR1 MNHEY and CDR2 SVGAGI. The CDR3 sequence is CASIPREITGELFF. In nucleotides, the CDR3 is TGTGCCAGCATACCTAGGGAGATCACCGGGGAGCTGTTTTTT.

This clone is a singleton in its sample. The rearrangement uses TRBV4-3 and TRBJ2-7, with 10 bases lining up with TRBD1. The CDR3 totals 16 residues. V lost 0 bases and J lost 1; bases outside the gene matches: 3. CDR1 is LGHNA, CDR2 YSLEER, per germline. CDR3 region: CASSQDRDRGSYEQYF. CDR3 DNA: TGCGCCAGCAGCCAAGATAGGGACAGGGGTTCCTACGAGCAGTACTTC.

V is TRBV27 and J is TRBJ2-7; TRBD2 matches 8 bases. V gave up 4 bases and J gave up 1 base; unmatched junction bases: 9. CDR3 length: 16 residues. Looked up from germline, CDR1 is MNHEY and CDR2 is SMNVEV (reference sequence). CDR3: CASSSISGSMSYEQYF. CDR3 nucleotide sequence: TGTGCCAGCAGTTCCATAAGCGGGAGTATGTCCTACGAGCAGTACTTC.

J is TRBJ1-5 and V is TRBV7-8; 8 positions match TRBD1. The CDR3 spans 15 residues. Trimming cost V 5 bases and J 2 bases; bases outside gene matches: 5. The V gene's germline CDR1 is SGHVS and CDR2 FQNEAQ. The CDR3 coding sequence is TGTGCCAGCAGCCGGACAGGGTTCGGCAATCAGCCCCAGCATTTT. Translating it yields CASSRTGFGNQPQHF. Full variable domain (missing parts from reference TRBV7-8 and TRBJ1-5): GAGVSQSPRYKVAKRGQDVALRCDPISGHVSLFWYQQALGQGPEFLTYFQNEAQLDKSGLPSDRFFAERPEGSVSTLKIQRTQQEDSAVYLCASSRTGFGNQPQHFGDGTRLSIL.

The chain links TRBV18 to TRBJ1-5; TRBD1 agrees at 9 bases. The germline V gene encodes CDR1 KGHSH and CDR2 LQKENI. The CDR3 length is 15 residues. With 6 bases clipped from V and 3 bases from J, the junction kept 6 bases outside the gene matches. The CDR3 here is CASSPGQGTNQPQHF. CDR3 DNA: TGTGCCAGCTCTCCCGGACAGGGGACCAATCAGCCCCAGCATTTT.

This clone was seen a handful of times. Other DNA sequences in this specimen translate into the identical CDR3. J is TRBJ2-7 and V is TRBV19; TRBD2 agrees at 7 bases. The CDR3 is made up of 14 amino acids. V trimming: 6 bases; J trimming: 2 bases; junction bases outside the gene matches: 7. The germline V gene encodes CDR1 LNHDA and CDR2 SQIVND (reference sequence). CDR3 loop: CASSLAGGPYEQYF. CDR3 nucleotides: TGTGCCAGTAGCTTAGCGGGCGGACCCTACGAGCAGTACTTC.

The chain combines TRBV6-5 with TRBJ2-1; possible D gene TRBD2, 5 bases. The germline CDR1 and CDR2 sequences are MNHEY and SVGAGI. CDR3 size: 13 residues. Trimming pared 4 bases from V and 6 bases from J, leaving 10 bases between. CDR3 DNA: TGTGCCAGCAGTTCCAGAGGGAGCAATGAGCAGTTCTTC. Translation gives CASSSRGSNEQFF.

The genes are TRBV19 and TRBJ2-1; 11 bases match TRBD2. The CDR3 runs to 15 residues. Looked up from germline, CDR1 is LNHDA and CDR2 is SQIVND (reference sequence). V was pared by 7 bases and J by 8 bases, with 10 bases of the junction left unmatched. This chain's CDR3 is CASTPSGRSRDEQFF. The CDR3 nucleotides are TGTGCCAGTACCCCTAGCGGGAGGAGTCGTGATGAGCAGTTCTTC.

The V and J genes are TRBV19 and TRBJ1-1; a possible D gene is TRBD1 (5 bases). CDR3 length: 15 residues. V was cut by 5 bases and J by 0 bases, with 13 bases left in between. Germline-derived CDR1 and CDR2 are LNHDA and SQIVND (reference sequence). This CDR3 is CASSARQRLNTEAFF. Here the CDR3 DNA reads TGTGCCAGTAGTGCGCGACAGAGACTGAACACTGAAGCTTTCTTT.

The rearrangement uses TRBV9 and TRBJ2-3; TRBD2 matches 9 bases. This CDR3 comprises 16 residues. Germline V gene data show CDR1 as SGDLS and CDR2 as YYNGEE. V lost 0 bases, J lost 2 bases, and 4 bases stayed unmatched. The CDR3 bases are TGTGCCAGCAGCGTAGGGCTAGCGGGGAACACAGATACGCAGTATTTT. Encoded protein: CASSVGLAGNTDTQYF.

The chain is built from TRBV5-1 and TRBJ2-5; TRBD2 matches 9 bases. V lost 3 bases to trimming and J lost 5 bases; unmatched junction nucleotides: 11. CDR3 length: 16 amino acids. Germline assignment: CDR1 SGHRS and CDR2 YFSETQ. CDR3 loop: CASSSGAGGTSETQYF. The DNA for the CDR3 is TGCGCCAGCAGCTCGGGAGCGGGAGGAACGTCCGAGACCCAGTACTTC.

The J gene is TRBJ2-1, the V gene TRBV6-5; the D gene is possibly TRBD2 (7 bases). The V end lost 7 bases, the J end lost 3 bases, and 13 bases lay between the germline ends. The V gene's germline CDR1 is MNHEY and CDR2 SVGAGI. This CDR3 region has 14 residues. CDR3 DNA: TGTGCCAGCAACCGGGGGGCGGTCTACAATGAGCAGTTCTTC. It specifies CASNRGAVYNEQFF.

The V call is TRBV14, the J call TRBJ2-1; D is ambiguous. This CDR3 region has 15 residues. The germline gives CDR1 SGHDN, CDR2 FVKESK. Trimming took 1 base from V and 0 from J, leaving 7 bases between them. In DNA form, the CDR3 reads TGTGCCAGCAGCCAAGGCTCCGGCTCCTACAATGAGCAGTTCTTC. This sequence encodes CASSQGSGSYNEQFF.